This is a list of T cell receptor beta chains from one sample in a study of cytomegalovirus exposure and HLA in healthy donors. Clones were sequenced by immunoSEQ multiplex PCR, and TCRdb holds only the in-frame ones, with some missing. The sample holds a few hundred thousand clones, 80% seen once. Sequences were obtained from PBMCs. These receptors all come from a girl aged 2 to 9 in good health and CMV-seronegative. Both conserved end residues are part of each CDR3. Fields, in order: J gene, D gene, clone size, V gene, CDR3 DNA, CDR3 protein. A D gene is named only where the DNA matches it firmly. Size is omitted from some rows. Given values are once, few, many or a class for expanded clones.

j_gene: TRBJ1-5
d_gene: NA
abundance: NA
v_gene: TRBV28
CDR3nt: TGTGCCAGCAGTTTTTCCGCAGGATCGAATCAGCCCCAGCATTTT
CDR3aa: CASSFSAGSNQPQHF

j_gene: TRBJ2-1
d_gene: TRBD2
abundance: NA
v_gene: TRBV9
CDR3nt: TGTGCCAGCAGCCCCCGGACTAGCGGGGGGGCGTACTACAATGAGCAGTTCTTC
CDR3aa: CASSPRTSGGAYYNEQFF

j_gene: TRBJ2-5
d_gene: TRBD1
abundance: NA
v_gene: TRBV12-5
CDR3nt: TGTGCTAGTGGTCTAGGGACAGTAGAGACCCAGTACTTC
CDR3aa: CASGLGTVETQYF

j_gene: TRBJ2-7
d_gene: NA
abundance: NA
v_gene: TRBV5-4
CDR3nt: TGTGCCAGCAGCGGGGCTTCCTACGAGCAGTACTTC
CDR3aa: CASSGASYEQYF

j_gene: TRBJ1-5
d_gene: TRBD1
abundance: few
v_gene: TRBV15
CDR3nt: TGTGCCACCAGCAAGGACAGGGGGCAGCCCCAGCATTTT
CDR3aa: CATSKDRGQPQHF

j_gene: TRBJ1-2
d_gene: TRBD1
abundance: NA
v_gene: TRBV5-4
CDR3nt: TGTGCCAGCAGCCGCGGACAGGGGGCCTATGGCTACACCTTC
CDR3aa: CASSRGQGAYGYTF

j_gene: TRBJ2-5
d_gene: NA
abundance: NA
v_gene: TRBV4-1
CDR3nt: TGCGCCAGCAGCCACCCGTCGGCTGGCGGGAAGGGTTTAGAGACCCAGTACTTC
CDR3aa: CASSHPSAGGKGLETQYF

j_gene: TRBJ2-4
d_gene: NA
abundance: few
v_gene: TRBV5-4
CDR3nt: TGTGCCAGCAGCCAGGACGGACGGATTGGGGGCCAGTACTTC
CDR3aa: CASSQDGRIGGQYF

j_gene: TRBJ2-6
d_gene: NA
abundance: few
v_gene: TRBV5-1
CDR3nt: TGCGCCAGCAGCGCGCTGGGGAGCCCCGCAGGGGCCAACGTCCTGACTTTC
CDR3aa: CASSALGSPAGANVLTF

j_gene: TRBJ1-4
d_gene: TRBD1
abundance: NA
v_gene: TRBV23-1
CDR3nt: TGCGCCAGCAGTCACCGGACAGGGGTCAACGAAAAACTGTTTTTT
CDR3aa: CASSHRTGVNEKLFF

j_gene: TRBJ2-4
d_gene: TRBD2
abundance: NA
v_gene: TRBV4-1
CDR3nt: TGCGCCAGCAGCCAAGCTTCCTACCCGACGGGGGGGCCCAAAAACATTCAGTACTTC
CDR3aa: CASSQASYPTGGPKNIQYF

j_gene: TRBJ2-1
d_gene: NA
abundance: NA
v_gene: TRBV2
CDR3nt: TGTGCCAGCAGTGATAGAGCGGGCGCCCGGAATGAGCAGTTCTTC
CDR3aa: CASSDRAGARNEQFF

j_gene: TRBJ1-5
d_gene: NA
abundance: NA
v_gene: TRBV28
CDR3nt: TGTGCCAGCAGTTTAAGGACACTGTATAGCAATCAGCCCCAGCATTTT
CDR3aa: CASSLRTLYSNQPQHF

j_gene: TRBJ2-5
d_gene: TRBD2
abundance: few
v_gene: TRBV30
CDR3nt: TGTGCCTGGAGTGTAAGACTAGCGGCACAAGAGACCCAGTACTTC
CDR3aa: CAWSVRLAAQETQYF

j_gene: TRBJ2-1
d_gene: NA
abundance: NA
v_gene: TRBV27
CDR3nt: TGTGCCAGCAGTTTTCGTAACTACAATGAGCAGTTCTTC
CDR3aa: CASSFRNYNEQFF

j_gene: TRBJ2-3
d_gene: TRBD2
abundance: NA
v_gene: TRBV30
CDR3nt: TGTGCCTGGAGTGCGGGCGGGGGGGGAGATACGCAGTATTTT
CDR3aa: CAWSAGGGGDTQYF

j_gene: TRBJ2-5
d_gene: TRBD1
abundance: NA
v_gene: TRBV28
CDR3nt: TGTGCCAGCAGTTTATGGGAGACAGGGGTAGAGACCCAGTACTTC
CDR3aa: CASSLWETGVETQYF

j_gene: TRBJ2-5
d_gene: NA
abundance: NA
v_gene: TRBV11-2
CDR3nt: TGTGCCAGCAGCCCCGACAGTTTGTTGGAGACCCAGTACTTC
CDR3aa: CASSPDSLLETQYF

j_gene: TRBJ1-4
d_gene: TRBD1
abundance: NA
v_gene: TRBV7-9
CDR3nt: TGTGCCAGCAGCGCGCGACCGGGGACAGGTACTGAAAAACTGTTTTTT
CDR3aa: CASSARPGTGTEKLFF

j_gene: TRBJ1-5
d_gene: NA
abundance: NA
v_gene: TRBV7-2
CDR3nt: TGTGCCAGCAGCTTAGAGGGGGGGGATCGACAGCCCCAGCATTTT
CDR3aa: CASSLEGGDRQPQHF

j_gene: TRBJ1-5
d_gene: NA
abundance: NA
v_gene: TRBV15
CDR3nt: TGTGCCACCAGCCCAAATCCCGAGAGCCAGCCCCAGCATTTT
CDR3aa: CATSPNPESQPQHF

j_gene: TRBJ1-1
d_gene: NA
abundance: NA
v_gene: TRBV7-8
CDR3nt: TGTGCCAGCAGCTTAGGTGTTCCACATGAAGCTTTCTTT
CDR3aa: CASSLGVPHEAFF

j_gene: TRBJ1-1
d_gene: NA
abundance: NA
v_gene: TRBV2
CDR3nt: TGTGCCAGCAGTGGGAACAGGGACACTGAAGCTTTCTTT
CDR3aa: CASSGNRDTEAFF